What follows are 31 T cell receptor beta chains derived from one specimen sequenced in a study of early T cells in non-severe SARS-CoV-2 infection (dated by TCRdb to the early 2020s). Receptors were amplified or captured by 5' RACE. Sequenced on a NextSeq 500. The public reads were reanalyzed by TCRdb: fastp trimming at Q25, MiXCR alignment, in-frame beta chains only. Each CDR3 protein gets just one entry, which takes the most common genes and DNA from the rows behind it. The table for this sample lists under 70,000 distinct CDR3 sequences; 5.9% of them were counted only once. In total, the top ten clones hold 3% to 4% of the sample. The sample was whole blood, taken at baseline. The receptors here all came from an adult who was a healthcare worker with PCR-confirmed SARS-CoV-2 infection or an uninfected control (not recorded which).

This clonotype was found many times. The chain links TRBV5-6 to TRBJ2-1; possibly TRBD1 for D (6 bases). CDR1 and CDR2 from the germline V gene are SGHDT and YYEEEE. The CDR3 runs 12 residues. The V end was cut by 0 bases, the J end by 10 bases, with 8 bases between. CDR3 DNA: TGTGCCAGCAGCTTGGTCAGGGGAGAGCAGTTCTTC. Its protein is CASSLVRGEQFF.

This clonotype was detected a few times. The chain combines TRBV11-1 with TRBJ2-2; tentatively, D is TRBD2 (5 bases). The CDR3 has 17 amino acids. Germline CDR1 reads SGHAT; CDR2 reads FQDESV (reference sequence). Trimming cost V 0 bases and J 2 bases, with 13 bases left between them. The CDR3 sequence: CASSLASWELNTGELFF. The CDR3 DNA is TGTGCCAGCAGCTTAGCTTCGTGGGAGCTCAACACCGGGGAGCTGTTTTTT.

The table lists this clonotype with many counts. The chain uses TRBV20-1 and TRBJ2-5, with 7 positions matching TRBD1. This CDR3 is 18 amino acids long. Germline assignment: CDR1 DFQATT and CDR2 SNEGSKA (reference sequence). The J segment lost 5 bases and the V segment lost 5 bases, leaving 23 bases of the junction unmatched. The CDR3 nucleotides read TGCAGTGCTGTCCCGGGACAGCTCAGCGCGATAGGTCGGGAGACCCAGTACTTC. This gives the protein CSAVPGQLSAIGRETQYF.

The chain has TRBV24-1 and TRBJ2-2; possibly TRBD1 or TRBD2 for D (5 bases each). V shed 4 bases and J shed 3 bases, with 11 bases lying between them. The CDR3 runs to 15 residues. Per germline, CDR1 KGHDR and CDR2 SFDVKD. In DNA form, the CDR3 reads TGTGCCACCAGTGAGGGGACGGGATACACCGGGGAGCTGTTTTTT. It encodes CATSEGTGYTGELFF.

In this sample, this clonotype turned up many times. The chain couples TRBV6-6 to TRBJ2-6; D could derive from TRBD1 or TRBD2 (5 bases each). This CDR3 contains 17 residues. Trimming stripped 8 bases from V and 0 bases from J, with 17 bases between. Germline V gene sequence: CDR1 MNHNY, CDR2 SVGAGI (reference sequence). The CDR3 nucleotides are TGTGCCAGCCGACGGGGCAGTGGGTCCTCTGGGGCCAACGTCCTGACTTTC. Protein product: CASRRGSGSSGANVLTF.

Ten or more counts support this clonotype. Here the CDR3 reads CAISDMASGSDNEQFF. In DNA form, the CDR3 reads TGTGCCATCAGTGACATGGCTAGCGGGAGCGACAATGAGCAGTTCTTC. The rearrangement uses TRBV10-3 and TRBJ2-1; 10 nucleotides match TRBD2. V lost 3 bases, J lost 5 bases, and 7 bases stayed unmatched. The CDR3 contains 16 residues. Germline V gene lookup returns CDR1 ENHRY and CDR2 SYGVKD.

Many counts were recorded for this clonotype. The chain links TRBV18 to TRBJ2-1, with 8 bases aligning to TRBD1. This CDR3 contains 21 residues. Losses at the gene ends were 6 bases for V and 4 bases for J; bases not matched to a gene: 26. In germline, CDR1 is KGHSH, CDR2 LQKENI. In DNA form, the CDR3 reads TGTGCCAGCTCTCACCCTCTTCCGGGACAGGACCCAAGTAAACCTTACAATGAGCAGTTCTTC. Residues: CASSHPLPGQDPSKPYNEQFF.

This clonotype appeared many times. The J gene is TRBJ2-5, the V gene TRBV20-1; D gene uncertain. Looked up from germline, CDR1 is DFQATT and CDR2 is SNEGSKA (reference sequence). V lost 6 bases, J lost 7 bases, and 9 bases lay in between. CDR3 length: 10 residues. CDR3 bases: TGCAGTGCCATATACGGGACCCAGTACTTC. This encodes CSAIYGTQYF.

Worth noting for this clonotype: This may come from a read error, since a much larger clone is one base off. This is likely a read error, given that the CDR3 carries no conserved phenylalanine or tryptophan at its end. The rearrangement links TRBV29-1 to TRBJ2-5; a possible D gene is TRBD1 (6 bases). CDR1 and CDR2 from the germline V gene are SQVTM and ANQGSEA. Trimming stripped 7 bases from V and 1 base from J, with 10 bases between. The CDR3 is made up of 12 amino acids. The CDR3 sequence is CSGGTLQETQYS. The DNA for the CDR3 is TGCAGCGGAGGGACACTCCAAGAGACCCAGTACTCC.

This clonotype was observed many times. The chain is built from TRBV7-8 and TRBJ1-5; D may be TRBD1 (6 bases). Germline loops: CDR1 SGHVS, CDR2 FQNEAQ. CDR3 length: 16 residues. The V gene lost 7 bases and the J gene lost 6 bases, with 22 bases spanning the gap. DNA of the CDR3: TGTGCCAGCACGCTTGTCAGGGGTTACCCAAGTCAGCCCCAGCATTTT. It yields the protein CASTLVRGYPSQPQHF.

This clonotype has more than one count but fewer than ten. V is TRBV12-3 or TRBV12-4 and J is TRBJ2-3; 7 bases line up with TRBD2. Unmatched junction bases numbered 11, after V lost 3 bases and J lost 8 bases. This CDR3 region has 15 residues. The CDR3 protein is CASSFPGSGGGTQYF. The DNA for the CDR3 is TGTGCCAGCAGTTTTCCGGGGTCGGGGGGAGGTACGCAGTATTTT.

This clonotype has ten or more counts. This sequence joins TRBV7-2 and TRBJ1-2; D gene unclear. The CDR3 runs to 15 residues. Germline CDR1 reads SGHTA; CDR2 reads FQGNSA. Trimming removed 5 bases at V and 4 bases at J, with 17 bases between. The CDR3 reads CASSPVGIGFYGYTF. CDR3 nucleotides: TGTGCCAGCAGCCCAGTTGGCATAGGGTTCTATGGCTACACCTTC.

This clonotype has a count of ten or more. CDR3: CASSLHPGQLPGNTIYF. CDR3 in DNA: TGTGCCAGCAGCCTCCATCCGGGACAGCTACCTGGAAACACCATATATTTT. This chain uses TRBV9 with TRBJ1-3; TRBD1 matches at 7 bases. The CDR3 is 17 amino acids. Germline lookup yields CDR1 SGDLS and CDR2 YYNGEE. Losses at the gene ends were 4 bases for V and 2 bases for J; bases not matched to a gene: 12.

The chain has TRBV21-1 and TRBJ2-7. TRBV21-1 is a pseudogene segment. The CDR3 is 12 residues long. The CDR3 DNA reads as TGTGCCAGCAGCAACCGGCATCACGAGCAGTACTTC. Translated: CASSNRHHEQYF.

Comments on this clonotype: Possible read error: a much larger clone is one base away. The V and J genes are TRBV19 and TRBJ2-3, with D perhaps matching TRBD1 (6 bases). V was trimmed by 3 bases and J by 5 bases, leaving 9 bases between them. Per germline, CDR1 LNHDA and CDR2 SQIVND (reference sequence). This CDR3 comprises 13 residues. CDR3 protein: CASSMAGEDTQYF. DNA of the CDR3: TGTGCCAGTAGTATGGCAGGGGAAGATACGCAGTATTTT.

This clonotype occurred many times. This chain joins TRBV6-5 and TRBJ1-2; D unresolved. This CDR3 is built from 13 residues. The V end lost 7 bases, the J end lost 1 base, and 10 bases lay between the germline ends. Germline-derived CDR1 and CDR2 are MNHEY and SVGAGI. This CDR3 reads CASKAGFNYGYTF. CDR3 DNA sequence: TGTGCCAGCAAGGCGGGGTTTAACTATGGCTACACCTTC.

The V and J genes are TRBV12-3 or TRBV12-4 and TRBJ1-1; D not resolved. The CDR3 is made up of 13 amino acids. Between the trimmed V and J ends, which lost 7 bases and 0 bases, there was a span of 9 bases. The CDR3 region is CASTRSVNTEAFF. CDR3 sequence (DNA): TGTGCCAGCACAAGATCAGTGAACACTGAAGCTTTCTTT.

This clonotype has ten or more counts. The genes are TRBV29-1 and TRBJ2-2; no clear D gene. CDR3 length: 13 residues. V lost 4 bases to trimming and J lost 0 bases, with 6 bases between them. Germline CDR1 is SQVTM and CDR2 is ANQGSEA. The CDR3 DNA sequence: TGCAGCGTTGGGCAGGCGAACACCGGGGAGCTGTTTTTT. Amino acids: CSVGQANTGELFF.

This clonotype was picked up many times. This chain connects TRBV10-3 to TRBJ1-1, with 8 bases matching TRBD1. CDR1 and CDR2 (germline): ENHRY, SYGVKD. The V segment lost 5 bases and the J segment 4 bases; nucleotides outside the gene matches: 3. The CDR3 extends over 13 amino acids. The CDR3, as DNA: TGTGCCATCAGTAATACAGGGGGCACTGAAGCTTTCTTT. Protein product: CAISNTGGTEAFF.

The chain has TRBV18 and TRBJ2-7; no reliable D call. The CDR3 is 15 residues long. With 5 bases removed from V and 3 bases from J, the gap between germline ends came to 17 bases. CDR1 KGHSH and CDR2 LQKENI come from the germline V gene. The CDR3 reads CASSSPGLGFYEQYF. The CDR3 bases are TGTGCCAGCTCATCCCCCGGGTTAGGGTTCTACGAGCAGTACTTC.

There are a few counts of this clonotype. The chain couples TRBV6-1 to TRBJ2-5, with TRBD1 matching 9 bases. The V segment lost 7 bases and the J segment 2 bases; nucleotides outside the gene matches: 5. Germline CDR1 reads MNHNS; CDR2 reads SASEGT. The CDR3 has 14 amino acids. CDR3 DNA sequence: TGTGCCAGCAATCGGGACAGGGCACAAGAGACCCAGTACTTC. Encoded protein: CASNRDRAQETQYF.

V and J are TRBV6-2 or TRBV6-3 and TRBJ2-3; 10 positions match TRBD2. There are 16 residues in the CDR3. J was trimmed by 1 base and V by 5 bases; bases with no gene match: 6. The germline V gene has CDR1 MNHEY and CDR2 SVGEGT. The CDR3 nucleotides are TGTGCCAGCAGTCTTCTAGCGGGAGACGGCACAGATACGCAGTATTTT. It specifies CASSLLAGDGTDTQYF.

This clonotype was recorded many times. The chain couples TRBV12-3 or TRBV12-4 to TRBJ2-7; 7 nucleotides match TRBD1. The V segment lost 5 bases and the J segment 4 bases; nucleotides outside the gene matches: 2. The CDR3 is made up of 12 amino acids. Here the CDR3 DNA reads TGTGCCAGCAGTAACAGGGGTTACGAGCAGTACTTC. Translation gives CASSNRGYEQYF.

This clonotype turned up a few times. The V and J genes are TRBV20-1 and TRBJ2-2; 8 bases match TRBD2. V was pared by 6 bases and J by 0 bases, with 15 bases of the junction left unmatched. The CDR3 has 18 amino acids. Germline values: CDR1 DFQATT, CDR2 SNEGSKA (reference sequence). The CDR3 loop reads CSALAEREIPSNTGELFF. CDR3 nucleotide sequence: TGCAGTGCCCTAGCGGAGCGGGAGATCCCCTCGAACACCGGGGAGCTGTTTTTT.

A single count supports this clonotype. This may come from a read error, since a much larger clone is one base off. The chain links TRBV20-1 to TRBJ2-1; tentatively, D is TRBD1 (5 bases). The CDR3 consists of 15 residues. Germline CDR1 DFQATT, CDR2 SNEGSKA (reference sequence). The chain's CDR3 is CSARKQQVVRNELFF. The CDR3 DNA follows: TGCAGTGCTAGGAAGCAACAGGTGGTTCGCAATGAGCTGTTCTTC.

This clonotype was detected ten times or more. The rearrangement uses TRBV28 and TRBJ2-7; TRBD1 agrees at 9 bases. CDR1 is MDHEN and CDR2 is SYDVKM in the germline V gene. This CDR3 region has 13 residues. J lost 6 bases, V lost 6 bases, and 6 bases had no gene match. The CDR3 region has the DNA TGTGCCAGCAGGACCGGGACAGGGTCCGAGCAGTACTTC. Translated, it gives CASRTGTGSEQYF.

In its sample, this clonotype was seen many times. The gene calls are TRBV5-1 and TRBJ2-1; TRBD2 matches 16 bases. The CDR3 is 22 residues long. Unmatched junction bases numbered 21, after V lost 3 bases and J lost 6 bases. Looked up from germline, CDR1 is SGHRS and CDR2 is YFSETQ. This chain's CDR3 is CASSSHPTGTSGRALVGNEQFF. As DNA, the CDR3 is TGCGCCAGCAGCTCGCACCCCACCGGGACTAGCGGGAGGGCCCTAGTCGGCAATGAGCAGTTCTTC. The complete variable domain, with remaining parts taken from reference TRBV5-1 and TRBJ2-1, reads KAGVTQTPRYLIKTRGQQVTLSCSPISGHRSVSWYQQTPGQGLQFLFEYFSETQRNKGNFPGRFSGRQFSNSRSEMNVSTLELGDSALYLCASSSHPTGTSGRALVGNEQFFGPGTRLTVL.

The chain joins TRBV7-2 to TRBJ2-7; possible D gene TRBD1, 5 bases. V shed 2 bases and J shed 0 bases, with 11 bases lying between them. The CDR3 spans 15 residues. Germline CDR1 is SGHTA and CDR2 is FQGNSA. CDR3 nucleotides: TGTGCCAGCAGCTTACAGGGAATGGGCTCCTACGAGCAGTACTTC. It encodes CASSLQGMGSYEQYF.

This clonotype was observed at least ten times. The gene calls are TRBV12-3 or TRBV12-4 and TRBJ1-4; the D is unclear. The V end lost 6 bases, the J end lost 8 bases, and 19 bases lay between the germline ends. This CDR3 comprises 15 residues. The CDR3 DNA follows: TGTGCCAGCAGATCGACCTCGGCTGAATGGGAAAAACTGTTTTTT. Translation gives CASRSTSAEWEKLFF.

This clonotype has ten or more counts. The chain joins TRBV7-9 to TRBJ2-7, with a weak D call TRBD2 (5 bases). Trimming cost V 5 bases and J 2 bases, with 7 bases left between them. CDR1 is SEHNR, CDR2 FQNEAQ, per germline (reference sequence). The CDR3 consists of 12 residues. The CDR3 sequence is CASSRRAYEQYF. The CDR3 nucleotides read TGTGCCAGCAGCCGGCGGGCCTACGAGCAGTACTTC.

The sample holds many counts of this clonotype. This chain connects TRBV5-1 to TRBJ2-5; TRBD2 matches at 7 bases. J lost 1 base, V lost 4 bases, and 4 bases had no gene match. Germline V gene lookup returns CDR1 SGHRS and CDR2 YFSETQ. The length of the CDR3 is 14 residues. The CDR3 reads CASSLGTTQETQYF. The CDR3 DNA is TGCGCCAGCAGCCTCGGGACTACCCAAGAGACCCAGTACTTC.